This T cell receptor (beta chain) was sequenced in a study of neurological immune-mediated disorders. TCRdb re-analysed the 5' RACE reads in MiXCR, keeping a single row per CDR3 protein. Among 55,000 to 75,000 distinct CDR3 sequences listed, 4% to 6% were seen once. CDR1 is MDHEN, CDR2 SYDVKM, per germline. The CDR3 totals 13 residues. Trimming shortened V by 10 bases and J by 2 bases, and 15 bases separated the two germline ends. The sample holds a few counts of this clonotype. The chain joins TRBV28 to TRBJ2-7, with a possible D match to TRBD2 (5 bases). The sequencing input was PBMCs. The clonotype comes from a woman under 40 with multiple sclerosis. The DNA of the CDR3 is TGTGCCACCCAGCGGCGGCCTACCTACGAGCAGTACTTC. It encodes CATQRRPTYEQYF.